This T cell receptor (beta chain) appears in the sequencing data of a study of response to subunit inactivated influenza vaccine. This CDR3 is 13 amino acids long. Germline CDR1 is MGHDK and CDR2 is SYGVNS. V lost 10 bases and J 0 bases, leaving 13 bases between the germline ends. TCRdb analysed the RT-PCR reads with MiXCR anew, one entry per CDR3 protein. Altogether about 150,000 distinct CDR3 sequences are present, about 10% being singletons, with the ten largest covering roughly 33%. This clonotype appeared once. The rearrangement links TRBV25-1 to TRBJ2-7; possibly TRBD1 or TRBD2 for D (5 bases each). The TCR was taken from a man between 50 and 75 years old who received an inactivated influenza vaccine. The sequences come from CD8+ T cells sorted from PBMCs, collected less than 30 months after vaccination. CDR3 DNA: TGTGCCACCGCCGGGACGTTCTCCTACGAGCAGTACTTC. As protein: CATAGTFSYEQYF.